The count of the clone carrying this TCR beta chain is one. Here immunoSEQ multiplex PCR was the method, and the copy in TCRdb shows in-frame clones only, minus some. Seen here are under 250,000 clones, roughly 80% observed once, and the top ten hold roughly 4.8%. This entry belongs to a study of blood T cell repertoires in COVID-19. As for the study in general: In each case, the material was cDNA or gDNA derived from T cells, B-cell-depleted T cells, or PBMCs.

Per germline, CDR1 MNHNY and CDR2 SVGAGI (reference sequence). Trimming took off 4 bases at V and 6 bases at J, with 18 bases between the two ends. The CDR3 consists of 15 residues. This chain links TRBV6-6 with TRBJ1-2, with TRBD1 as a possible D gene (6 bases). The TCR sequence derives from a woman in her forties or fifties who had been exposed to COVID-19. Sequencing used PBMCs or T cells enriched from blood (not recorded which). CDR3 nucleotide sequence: TGTGCCAGCAGTTTCCCGACAGGCGTTAAGGATGGCTACACCTTC. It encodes CASSFPTGVKDGYTF.